Each of the 19 T cell receptor beta chains below was sequenced from the same sample in a study of T-cell memory formation after mild COVID-19. Via MiXCR, TCRdb re-called the 5' RACE reads, giving one row per CDR3 protein. This repertoire shows around 530,000 distinct CDR3 sequences, about a fifth found once; its top ten account for around 9.2%. Sequenced sample: PBMCs or a T cell subset sorted from them (not recorded which). The receptors derive from an adult woman who had mild COVID-19 (a few samples of this study predate the infection). Cell type and time point are not known.

This clonotype was seen more than once but under ten times. The rearrangement joins TRBV19 to TRBJ2-2, with TRBD2 as a possible D gene (7 bases). Trimming took off 3 bases at V and 3 bases at J, with 8 bases between the two ends. This CDR3 has 14 amino acids. Per the germline V gene, CDR1 is LNHDA and CDR2 is SQIVND (reference sequence). In DNA form, the CDR3 reads TGTGCCAGTAGTATGGGGGGGCACACCGGGGAGCTGTTTTTT. Translating it yields CASSMGGHTGELFF.

This clonotype showed up just a few times. The chain links TRBV4-2 to TRBJ2-7; D uncertain. CDR3 size: 15 residues. The germline V gene has CDR1 LGHNA and CDR2 YNFKEQ. Trimming stripped 0 bases from V and 4 bases from J, with 13 bases between. CDR3 loop: CASSQEPRALYEQYF. The CDR3 DNA reads TGTGCCAGCAGCCAAGAACCCCGGGCCTTATACGAGCAGTACTTC.

Only a few counts were recorded for this clonotype. The J gene is TRBJ2-7, the V gene TRBV12-3 or TRBV12-4; D remains ambiguous. The V end lost 1 base, the J end lost 1 base, and 14 bases lay between the germline ends. The CDR3 length is 16 residues. The CDR3 coding sequence is TGTGCCAGCAGTTTAGTATCTCCAACTCCGTCCTACGAGCAGTACTTC. It yields the protein CASSLVSPTPSYEQYF.

This clonotype was picked up a small number of times. V is TRBV18 and J is TRBJ2-1; D gene uncertain. CDR1 is KGHSH and CDR2 is LQKENI in the germline V gene. Trimming took off 3 bases at V and 6 bases at J, with 6 bases between the two ends. This CDR3 is built from 12 residues. CDR3: CASSPVSNEQFF. The DNA for the CDR3 is TGTGCCAGCTCACCTGTGTCCAATGAGCAGTTCTTC.

V and J are TRBV12-3 or TRBV12-4 and TRBJ2-5; possible D gene TRBD2, 6 bases. Between the trimmed V and J ends, which lost 1 base and 5 bases, there was a span of 14 bases. The CDR3 runs 15 residues. The CDR3 reads CASSLEMGGPETQYF. DNA of the CDR3: TGTGCCAGCAGTTTAGAGATGGGGGGTCCGGAGACCCAGTACTTC.

The chain recombines TRBV3-1 with TRBJ2-1, with 10 bases identical to TRBD2. The germline V gene has CDR1 LGHDT and CDR2 YNNKEL (reference sequence). With 4 bases clipped from V and 7 bases from J, the junction kept 7 bases outside the gene matches. CDR3 length: 15 residues. The CDR3 reads CASSLGASGSNEQFF. The CDR3 DNA sequence: TGTGCCAGCAGCCTTGGAGCTAGCGGGAGTAATGAGCAGTTCTTC.

This chain links TRBV5-5 with TRBJ1-2; D might be TRBD1 (5 bases). Trimming cost V 4 bases and J 4 bases, with 11 bases left between them. The germline gives CDR1 SGHKS, CDR2 YYEKEE (reference sequence). The CDR3 extends over 13 amino acids. The CDR3 DNA reads TGTGCCAGCAGCCAAGTGGGGCTCTATGGCTACACCTTC. Translated: CASSQVGLYGYTF.

This clonotype was counted once. The chain joins TRBV11-3 to TRBJ2-3, with D possibly TRBD1 on 6 matching bases. The V gene lost 4 bases and the J gene lost 2 bases, with 10 bases spanning the gap. The CDR3 length is 14 residues. Germline loops: CDR1 SGHNT, CDR2 YENEEA. Here the CDR3 DNA reads TGTGCCAGCAGCTCCCGACAGGACACAGATACGCAGTATTTT. Protein sequence: CASSSRQDTDTQYF.

This clonotype was detected only a few times. The J gene is TRBJ2-5, the V gene TRBV12-3 or TRBV12-4; D is unclear. Trimming took off 3 bases at V and 5 bases at J, with 7 bases between the two ends. This CDR3 region has 12 residues. CDR3 sequence: CASSFSLETQYF. Here the CDR3 DNA reads TGTGCCAGCAGTTTCTCACTCGAGACCCAGTACTTC.

V usage is TRBV5-1 and J usage is TRBJ1-2, with TRBD1 matching 7 bases. The germline V gene has CDR1 SGHRS and CDR2 YFSETQ. This CDR3 region has 17 residues. V was clipped by 4 bases and J by 0 bases; unmatched bases: 12. The CDR3 sequence: CASSLTLTGTANYGYTF. Here the CDR3 DNA reads TGCGCCAGCAGCCTGACACTTACAGGGACAGCTAACTATGGCTACACCTTC.

V is TRBV20-1 and J is TRBJ2-1; possibly TRBD2 for D (6 bases). CDR1 and CDR2 from the germline V gene are DFQATT and SNEGSKA (reference sequence). This CDR3 region has 17 residues. The V end lost 0 bases, the J end lost 4 bases, and 19 bases lay between the germline ends. As DNA, the CDR3 is TGCAGTGCTAGAGATCTCGAGAGGACTAATACGTACAATGAGCAGTTCTTC. Protein product: CSARDLERTNTYNEQFF.

The chain is built from TRBV4-3 and TRBJ2-6; D ambiguous. Germline CDR1 reads LGHNA; CDR2 reads YSLEER. The CDR3 extends over 18 amino acids. Deletions cut 0 bases from V and 0 bases from J, with 12 bases between. The CDR3, as DNA: TGCGCCAGCAGCCAAGAGGGATCTTTGGGCTCTGGGGCCAACGTCCTGACTTTC. This encodes CASSQEGSLGSGANVLTF.

This clonotype occurred a few times. This chain joins TRBV12-3 or TRBV12-4 and TRBJ2-2; D could derive from TRBD1 or TRBD2 (5 bases each). Trimming pared 4 bases from V and 4 bases from J, leaving 13 bases between. CDR3 length: 15 amino acids. CDR3 DNA: TGTGCCAGCAGTTCCCAGACGGGGCGCACCGGGGAGCTGTTTTTT. Protein: CASSSQTGRTGELFF.

This clonotype was counted a few times. The V call is TRBV5-1, the J call TRBJ1-1; unclear D gene. There are 14 residues in the CDR3. In germline, CDR1 is SGHRS, CDR2 YFSETQ. Trimming left V 4 bases short and J 5 bases short, with 15 bases between. CDR3 sequence: CASSQIKQGTEAFF. In nucleotides, the CDR3 is TGCGCCAGCAGCCAAATAAAGCAAGGGACTGAAGCTTTCTTT.

The J gene is TRBJ2-7, the V gene TRBV20-1; D might be TRBD2 (7 bases). Trimming removed 7 bases at V and 5 bases at J, with 12 bases between. CDR3 length: 11 residues. Germline-derived CDR1 and CDR2 are DFQATT and SNEGSKA (reference sequence). CDR3 sequence reads: CSEGGGNEQYF. In nucleotides, the CDR3 is TGCAGTGAAGGGGGGGGGAACGAGCAGTACTTC.

CDR3 nucleotides: TGTGCCACCAGTGATTTGGGGGGCCGTGGCTACACCTTC. It codes for CATSDLGGRGYTF. This chain links TRBV24-1 with TRBJ1-2; a weak D match, TRBD1 (6 bases). The CDR3 is 13 residues long. Germline CDR1 and CDR2: KGHDR and SFDVKD. The germline V and J ends were trimmed by 0 bases and 7 bases, with 8 bases remaining between them.

The chain has TRBV7-2 and TRBJ1-6; 8 nucleotides agree with TRBD1. The CDR3 contains 15 residues. Germline CDR1 reads SGHTA; CDR2 reads FQGNSA. Unmatched junction bases numbered 4, after V lost 2 bases and J lost 7 bases. The chain's CDR3 is CASSLRRQGNSPLHF. For the CDR3, the DNA is TGTGCCAGCAGCTTAAGGAGACAGGGGAATTCACCCCTCCACTTT.

This chain joins TRBV24-1 and TRBJ1-1; 7 bases map to TRBD1. In germline, CDR1 is KGHDR, CDR2 SFDVKD. The length of the CDR3 is 17 residues. The V and J ends lost 3 bases and 5 bases, in that order; junction bases with no gene match: 14. CDR3 bases: TGTGCCACCAGTGATGCCCCCTTTCAGGGGGGAGAGACTGAAGCTTTCTTT. Protein: CATSDAPFQGGETEAFF.

This clonotype was picked up many times. The chain employs TRBV7-9 and TRBJ1-2, with D possibly being TRBD1 (5 bases). From germline, CDR1 is SEHNR and CDR2 FQNEAQ (reference sequence). With 5 bases removed from V and 4 bases from J, the gap between germline ends came to 20 bases. CDR3 length: 16 residues. Here the CDR3 DNA reads TGTGCCAGCAGCCCTACGGGGACTGGGAAAATCTATGGCTACACCTTC. Translating it yields CASSPTGTGKIYGYTF. Together with reference TRBV7-9 and TRBJ1-2, the CDR3 gives the full variable domain: DTGVSQNPRHKITKRGQNVTFRCDPISEHNRLYWYRQTLGQGPEFLTYFQNEAQLEKSRLLSDRFSAERPKGSFSTLEIQRTEQGDSAMYLCASSPTGTGKIYGYTFGSGTRLTVV.